What follows are 24 T cell receptor beta chains derived from one specimen sequenced in a study of blood T cell repertoires in COVID-19. Sequencing used immunoSEQ multiplex PCR; TCRdb keeps in-frame clones, though not all of them. The sample contains 110,000 to 150,000 clones, 75% to 90% of which appear only once. Sequences were obtained from peripheral blood. These receptor sequences come from a woman aged 55-69 years with active COVID-19.

The chain carries TRBV7-2 and TRBJ2-7; TRBD1 matches at 8 bases. The V gene end was trimmed by 0 bases and the J gene end by 1 base; junction bases not matched to a gene: 2. This CDR3 spans 15 amino acids. Germline CDR1 is SGHTA and CDR2 is FQGNSA. For the CDR3, the DNA is TGTGCCAGCAGCTTAGCCCGGACAGGGTCCTACGAGCAGTACTTC. Translating gives CASSLARTGSYEQYF.

The chain recombines TRBV5-5 with TRBJ1-5, with TRBD1 as a possible D gene (5 bases). This CDR3 contains 14 residues. Germline V gives CDR1 SGHKS, CDR2 YYEKEE (reference sequence). V was shortened by 2 bases and J by 3 bases, with 9 bases between the two germline ends. DNA of the CDR3: TGTGCCAGCAGCTTCTGGGGACTCAATCAGCCCCAGCATTTT. This codes for CASSFWGLNQPQHF.

This clone was observed a single time. V and J are TRBV19 and TRBJ2-1, with 12 bases lining up with TRBD2. The germline CDR1 and CDR2 sequences are LNHDA and SQIVND (reference sequence). This CDR3 has 14 residues. V shed 7 bases and J 6 bases; nucleotides not matched to a gene: 4. The CDR3 here is CASKGLAGRNEQFF. The CDR3 DNA reads TGTGCCAGTAAAGGACTAGCGGGACGCAATGAGCAGTTCTTC.

V gene TRBV4-2 combines with J gene TRBJ2-7; 8 nucleotides agree with TRBD1. The CDR3 is made up of 13 amino acids. Germline CDR1 LGHNA, CDR2 YNFKEQ. With V trimmed by 3 bases and J by 6 bases, 4 bases remained unmatched. For the CDR3, the DNA is TGTGCCAGCAGCCAGACAGGGGACGGCGAGCAGTACTTC. Protein: CASSQTGDGEQYF.

The V and J genes are TRBV6-6 and TRBJ2-1, with 10 bases lining up with TRBD2. The CDR3 has 16 residues. CDR1 is MNHNY and CDR2 is SVGAGI in the germline V gene (reference sequence). Unmatched junction bases numbered 8, after V lost 5 bases and J lost 4 bases. The CDR3 DNA is TGTGCCAGCAGTCGACCAAGCGGGAGGGGATACAATGAGCAGTTCTTC. This encodes CASSRPSGRGYNEQFF.

Details on this clone: The same CDR3 can be traced to other DNA sequences in this sample. The chain has TRBV2 and TRBJ2-7, with 7 bases matching TRBD1. After removal of 3 bases from V and 4 bases from J, the junction contained 0 bases not matched to a gene. This CDR3 is built from 12 residues. Germline-derived CDR1 and CDR2 are SNHLY and FYNNEI. The CDR3 DNA follows: TGTGCCAGCAGTGACAGGGGGTACGAGCAGTACTTC. As protein: CASSDRGYEQYF.

The genes are TRBV5-4 and TRBJ1-2, with 9 bases lining up with TRBD1. Losses at the gene ends were 1 base for V and 13 bases for J; bases not matched to a gene: 5. This CDR3 is built from 12 residues. Germline values: CDR1 SGHNT, CDR2 YYREEE (reference sequence). The CDR3 bases are TGTGCCAGCAGCTTGCGCGGGACAGGGCCCACCTTC. Amino acid sequence: CASSLRGTGPTF.

The chain has TRBV7-8 and TRBJ1-5; a weak D match, TRBD1 (5 bases). This CDR3 contains 17 residues. Looked up from germline, CDR1 is SGHVS and CDR2 is FQNEAQ. V lost 4 bases and J 2 bases, leaving 18 bases between the germline ends. CDR3 in amino acids: CASSSGTYEIGNQPQHF. CDR3 in DNA: TGTGCCAGCAGCTCCGGGACTTATGAAATAGGCAATCAGCCCCAGCATTTT.

Comments on this clone: Distinct nucleotide sequences in the sample also encode this CDR3. This chain links TRBV18 with TRBJ2-5; D might be TRBD1 (6 bases). The CDR3 has 14 residues. The germline CDR1 and CDR2 sequences are KGHSH and LQKENI. V dropped 2 bases and J dropped 5 bases, with 12 bases sitting between them. CDR3 residues: CASSPGQPPETQYF. CDR3 nucleotides: TGTGCCAGCTCACCAGGACAGCCCCCGGAGACCCAGTACTTC. Variable domain in full (rest from reference TRBV18 and TRBJ2-5): NAGVMQNPRHLVRRRGQEARLRCSPMKGHSHVYWYRQLPEEGLKFMVYLQKENIIDESGMPKERFSAEFPKEGPSILRIQQVVRGDSAAYFCASSPGQPPETQYFGPGTRLLVL.

This clone has only one observation. This chain uses TRBV19 with TRBJ1-1; D is possibly TRBD1 (5 bases). V gave up 8 bases and J gave up 3 bases, with 19 bases separating them. From germline, CDR1 is LNHDA and CDR2 SQIVND (reference sequence). The CDR3 has 15 residues. CDR3 coding DNA: TGTGCCAGTCCCGACCCACGGGGGAGATACACTGAAGCTTTCTTT. It encodes CASPDPRGRYTEAFF.

The V and J genes are TRBV10-1 and TRBJ2-1; 9 positions match TRBD2. The CDR3 extends over 13 amino acids. V lost 3 bases, J lost 10 bases, and 4 bases stayed unmatched. The germline CDR1 and CDR2 sequences are WNHNN and SYGVQD (reference sequence). The CDR3 DNA sequence: TGCGCCAGCAGTGATGGTACTAGCGGGGAGCAGTTCTTC. Translating gives CASSDGTSGEQFF.

The CDR3: CASGLRYQETQYF. CDR3 sequence (DNA): TGTGCCAGCGGACTCCGGTACCAAGAGACCCAGTACTTC. The chain uses TRBV27 and TRBJ2-5; weak D call: TRBD2 (5 bases). The CDR3 covers 13 residues. CDR1 MNHEY and CDR2 SMNVEV come from the germline V gene (reference sequence). The germline V and J ends were trimmed by 8 bases and 0 bases, with 10 bases remaining between them.

This chain connects TRBV12-2 to TRBJ2-7; TRBD2 is the table's D call and was not checked against the DNA. TRBV12-2 is a pseudogene segment. The CDR3 runs to 16 residues. CDR3 protein: CASRLSSGSLSYEQYF. Written as DNA, the CDR3 is TGTGCAAGTCGGTTGTCTAGCGGGAGCCTCTCCTACGAGCAGTACTTC.

This chain joins TRBV25-1 and TRBJ2-7, with D possibly TRBD2 on 6 matching bases. The germline V and J ends were trimmed by 3 bases and 5 bases, with 14 bases remaining between them. The CDR3 spans 14 residues. CDR1 is MGHDK and CDR2 is SYGVNS in the germline V gene. CDR3: CASSDSTGGDEQYF. The CDR3 nucleotides read TGTGCCAGCAGTGATAGTACAGGAGGGGACGAGCAGTACTTC.

This clone was counted a single time. The CDR3 is CASSLAGGREETQYF. CDR3 DNA: TGCGCCAGCAGCTTAGCGGGAGGGAGAGAAGAGACCCAGTACTTC. The chain joins TRBV5-1 to TRBJ2-5; 10 nucleotides match TRBD2. The CDR3 runs 15 residues. Losses at the gene ends were 2 bases for V and 3 bases for J; bases not matched to a gene: 4. Per the germline V gene, CDR1 is SGHRS and CDR2 is YFSETQ.

The chain recombines TRBV13 with TRBJ2-5; TRBD2 matches at 10 bases. V shed 4 bases and J 4 bases; nucleotides not matched to a gene: 9. Germline CDR1 PRHDT, CDR2 FYEKMQ (reference sequence). The CDR3 covers 16 residues. The CDR3 coding sequence is TGTGCCAGCAGCTCCATGCTAGCGGGAGTACGAGAGACCCAGTACTTC. Its protein product is CASSSMLAGVRETQYF.

A single count supports this clone. The chain links TRBV7-2 to TRBJ2-1; D is uncertain. The CDR3 sequence is 16 residues long. Germline V gene sequence: CDR1 SGHTA, CDR2 FQGNSA. V lost 1 base and J 4 bases, leaving 14 bases between the germline ends. The DNA of the CDR3 is TGTGCCAGCAGCTTAGGTCTGGCCCCCAGGTACAATGAGCAGTTCTTC. The encoded protein is CASSLGLAPRYNEQFF.

V and J are TRBV18 and TRBJ2-7; 12 positions match TRBD2. The germline V gene encodes CDR1 KGHSH and CDR2 LQKENI. The CDR3 spans 18 residues. Unmatched junction bases numbered 11, after V lost 1 base and J lost 4 bases. The CDR3, as DNA: TGTGCCAGCTCACCACGACTAGCGGGAGAGGCCCTCTGGTACGAGCAGTACTTC. Its translation: CASSPRLAGEALWYEQYF.

The gene calls are TRBV5-4 and TRBJ2-7; 15 positions match TRBD2. CDR1 and CDR2 from the germline V gene are SGHNT and YYREEE (reference sequence). V lost 5 bases, J lost 4 bases, and 4 bases stayed unmatched. The CDR3 runs to 15 residues. Here the CDR3 DNA reads TGTGCCAGCAGTTATGGGACTAGCGGGAGGTACGAGCAGTACTTC. Translated, it gives CASSYGTSGRYEQYF.

V gene TRBV4-3 combines with J gene TRBJ1-6, with D unresolved. Germline V gene sequence: CDR1 LGHNA, CDR2 YSLEER. The CDR3 length is 15 residues. Trimming removed 0 bases at V and 7 bases at J, with 10 bases between. CDR3 nucleotide sequence: TGCGCCAGCAGCCAAGACCGAGGGCGGAATTCACCCCTCCACTTT. The encoded protein is CASSQDRGRNSPLHF.

This clone was picked up one time. The V gene is TRBV4-1, the J gene TRBJ2-1, with 9 nucleotides matching TRBD2. Germline CDR1 is MGHRA and CDR2 is YSYEKL. This CDR3 comprises 22 residues. J was trimmed by 1 base and V by 3 bases; bases with no gene match: 22. CDR3 protein: CASSHTNVPGLAKWWSYNEQFF. The CDR3 region has the DNA TGCGCCAGCAGCCATACAAACGTTCCGGGACTAGCAAAATGGTGGTCCTACAATGAGCAGTTCTTC.

V gene TRBV30 combines with J gene TRBJ2-1, with a tentative D call TRBD2 (5 bases). The CDR3 totals 15 residues. The V gene lost 2 bases and the J gene lost 5 bases, with 16 bases spanning the gap. Germline V lookup: CDR1 GTSNPN, CDR2 SVGIG (reference sequence). Here the CDR3 reads CAWSPTGVEDNEQFF. The DNA of the CDR3 is TGTGCCTGGAGTCCTACCGGGGTCGAGGACAATGAGCAGTTCTTC. The whole variable domain, remainder taken from reference TRBV30 and TRBJ2-1, is SQTIHQWPATLVQPVGSPLSLECTVEGTSNPNLYWYRQAAGRGLQLLFYSVGIGQISSEVPQNLSASRPQDRQFILSSKKLLLSDSGFYLCAWSPTGVEDNEQFFGPGTRLTVL.

In this sample, this clone turned up a few times. V gene TRBV5-4 combines with J gene TRBJ1-2, with D possibly matching TRBD1 (5 bases). This CDR3 comprises 14 residues. Germline V CDR1 and CDR2: SGHNT, YYREEE (reference sequence). V lost 4 bases to trimming and J lost 4 bases, with 14 bases between them. CDR3 in amino acids: CASSAGPSSYGYTF. The CDR3 DNA reads as TGTGCCAGCAGCGCAGGGCCTTCTAGCTATGGCTACACCTTC.

The rearrangement links TRBV28 to TRBJ1-4, with a weak D call TRBD1 (5 bases). The CDR3 length is 14 residues. Trimming took 4 bases from V and 5 from J, leaving 11 bases between them. Germline V lookup: CDR1 MDHEN, CDR2 SYDVKM. The CDR3 DNA is TGTGCCAGCAGTTCAGACAGCTACAATGAAAAACTGTTTTTT. Translated: CASSSDSYNEKLFF.